This paragraph covers one T cell receptor (beta chain) sequence. The data stem from a study of T-cell memory formation after mild COVID-19. One entry per CDR3 protein, called by TCRdb with MiXCR from the 5' RACE reads. The profile covers some 450,000 distinct CDR3 sequences, with about 20% appearing a single time and about 22% taken by the ten largest. This CDR3 spans 13 amino acids. V shed 5 bases and J shed 2 bases, with 12 bases lying between them. Germline V CDR1 and CDR2: SQVTM, ANQGSEA. The J gene is TRBJ2-5, the V gene TRBV29-1; D possibly corresponds to TRBD1 (6 bases). What was sequenced was PBMCs or a T cell subset sorted from them (not recorded which). The TCR was taken from a man aged 18 to 35 who had mild COVID-19 (a few samples of this study predate the infection). Cell type and time point are not known. The DNA for the CDR3 is TGCAGCGTTCAACAGGGCCCTCAAGAGACCCAGTACTTC. This translates into CSVQQGPQETQYF.